Sequencing of this T cell receptor beta chain was carried out in a study of T-cell memory formation after mild COVID-19. TCRdb itself ran the 5' RACE reads through MiXCR, one entry per CDR3 protein. In the table there are about 350,000 distinct CDR3 sequences, under 25% of which are singletons. This clonotype was counted between two and nine times. The germline V gene encodes CDR1 SGHAT and CDR2 FQNNGV. This CDR3 comprises 14 residues. The V gene lost 1 base and the J gene lost 4 bases, with 10 bases spanning the gap. The chain combines TRBV11-2 with TRBJ1-1; D not resolved. The TCR comes from a man between 18 and 35 years old who had mild COVID-19 (a few samples of this study predate the infection). Cell type and time point are not known. Sequencing input: PBMCs or a T cell subset sorted from them (not recorded which). CDR3 bases: TGTGCCAGCAGCTTAGGGCTGCGCGGCACTGAAGCTTTCTTT. Translation: CASSLGLRGTEAFF.